This T cell receptor beta chain originates from a study of blood T cell repertoires in COVID-19. Overall study: The United States, Italy and Spain were the sources of the acute and convalescent COVID-19 samples. PBMCs, B-cell-depleted T cells, or T cells provided the cDNA or gDNA that made up the material.

In the authors' methods: Cell counts per sample came from amplifying reference gene primers. Measured with immunoSEQ multiplex PCR; TCRdb has only the in-frame clones, and not every one. The V and J calls and clone size come from that table; D and trimming were worked out from the DNA. The sample carries around 300,000 clones, more than 80% recorded once. The receptor was derived from a woman aged 35 to 49 with acute or convalescent COVID-19. Sequenced sample: peripheral blood.

In nucleotides, the CDR3 is TGTGCCAGCAGCGAGGACAGCCAGTATGGCTACACCTTC. As protein: CASSEDSQYGYTF. The V and J genes are TRBV7-9 and TRBJ1-2; the D gene is possibly TRBD1 (6 bases). From germline, CDR1 is SEHNR and CDR2 FQNEAQ (reference sequence). V lost 5 bases to trimming and J lost 5 bases, with 12 bases between them. The CDR3 length is 13 residues.